This entry lists 10 T cell receptor beta chains sequenced from one sample in a study of a mutant IDH1 vaccine in newly diagnosed glioma. The antigens these receptors bind are not known. Sequencing used immunoSEQ multiplex PCR; TCRdb keeps in-frame clones, though not all of them. The table shows 60,000 or so clones, with about 81% occurring only once. The time point denotes: week 23, last vaccination. The content of each vaccine dose was 300 ug of mutant IDH1 20-mer peptide, and topical imiquimod accompanied it. The material was PBMCs, obtained from a glioma patient whose treatment included an IDH1 peptide vaccine. The source of these receptors is a woman aged 40 to 50 with glioma. Some clones in this sample may be carry-over from other donors' samples.

The rearrangement joins TRBV9 to TRBJ2-3, with 15 bases that match TRBD2. The CDR3 totals 17 residues. V shed 0 bases and J 5 bases; nucleotides not matched to a gene: 4. Germline CDR1 SGDLS, CDR2 YYNGEE. The DNA of the CDR3 is TGTGCCAGCAGCGTAGCTGGGGGACTAGCGGGGGGAGATACGCAGTATTTT. Translated, it gives CASSVAGGLAGGDTQYF.

CDR3 protein: CATSRSRGTGSWWANTGELFF. Here the CDR3 DNA reads TGTGCCACCAGCAGATCCCGAGGGACAGGGTCTTGGTGGGCGAACACCGGGGAGCTGTTTTTT. The V call is TRBV15, the J call TRBJ2-2; 9 nucleotides agree with TRBD1. Germline trimming cut 2 bases from V and 0 bases from J; bases unmatched to any gene: 16. Germline loops: CDR1 LNHNV, CDR2 YYDKDF (reference sequence). The CDR3 runs 21 residues.

V is TRBV5-1 and J is TRBJ1-6, with 8 bases lining up with TRBD1. V dropped 2 bases and J dropped 14; count of bases not matched to a gene: 12. The CDR3 runs to 15 residues. Germline V gives CDR1 SGHRS, CDR2 YFSETQ. CDR3 nucleotide sequence: TGCGCCAGCAGCTTTCGATTGGGACAGGTGGGGGCCCTCCACTTT. Its protein is CASSFRLGQVGALHF.

The J gene is TRBJ1-1, the V gene TRBV6-1, with D unresolved. This CDR3 is built from 13 residues. CDR1 is MNHNS, CDR2 SASEGT, per germline. Trimming left V 2 bases short and J 1 base short, with 5 bases between. The CDR3 nucleotides read TGTGCCAGCAGTGAACGCAGGAACACTGAAGCTTTCTTT. It specifies CASSERRNTEAFF.

The chain links TRBV13 to TRBJ1-1; a weak D match, TRBD1 (6 bases). Trimming shortened V by 1 base and J by 4 bases, and 7 bases separated the two germline ends. CDR1 and CDR2 from the germline V gene are PRHDT and FYEKMQ (reference sequence). The CDR3 is 13 residues long. The CDR3 protein is CASSLDRATEAFF. The CDR3 coding sequence is TGTGCCAGCAGCTTAGACAGGGCCACTGAAGCTTTCTTT.

There are a few counts of this clone. The chain combines TRBV9 with TRBJ2-6; 7 nucleotides match TRBD1. V dropped 4 bases and J dropped 1; count of bases not matched to a gene: 8. From germline, CDR1 is SGDLS and CDR2 YYNGEE. The CDR3 loop spans 17 amino acids. The CDR3 loop reads CASSPQGQQSGANVLTF. The CDR3 DNA reads as TGTGCCAGCAGCCCTCAGGGACAGCAATCTGGGGCCAACGTCCTGACTTTC. Full variable domain (rest looked up from reference TRBV9 and TRBJ2-6): DSGVTQTPKHLITATGQRVTLRCSPRSGDLSVYWYQQSLDQGLQFLIQYYNGEERAKGNILERFSAQQFPDLHSELNLSSLELGDSALYFCASSPQGQQSGANVLTFGAGSRLTVL.

The chain recombines TRBV4-3 with TRBJ2-7; D is unclear. V shed 0 bases and J shed 6 bases, with 9 bases lying between them. Germline V CDR1 and CDR2: LGHNA, YSLEER. The CDR3 is 13 amino acids. CDR3 sequence (DNA): TGCGCCAGCAGCCAAGACGGAGCCGGCGAGCAGTACTTC. This sequence encodes CASSQDGAGEQYF.

This chain joins TRBV30 and TRBJ1-5, with D hard to call. The CDR3 is 13 amino acids. Germline V gives CDR1 GTSNPN, CDR2 SVGIG (reference sequence). Deletions cut 5 bases from V and 0 bases from J, with 8 bases between. CDR3 DNA: TGTGCCTGGGGCAGAAATAGCAATCAGCCCCAGCATTTT. The encoded protein is CAWGRNSNQPQHF.

The chain combines TRBV9 with TRBJ2-1; D is perhaps TRBD2 (6 bases). The CDR3 is 15 residues long. Deletions cut 4 bases from V and 7 bases from J, with 18 bases between. Germline CDR1 and CDR2: SGDLS and YYNGEE. Here the CDR3 reads CASSLLALSNNEQFF. CDR3 coding DNA: TGTGCCAGCAGCCTGCTAGCGCTCTCGAATAATGAGCAGTTCTTC.

V is TRBV29-1 and J is TRBJ2-1, with TRBD2 matching over 12 bases. Germline V gene data show CDR1 as SQVTM and CDR2 as ANQGSEA. J lost 6 bases, V lost 4 bases, and 4 bases had no gene match. The CDR3 consists of 14 residues. The CDR3 nucleotides read TGCAGCGTTGGGCTAGCGGGGGGGCCCAATGAGCAGTTCTTC. The encoded protein is CSVGLAGGPNEQFF.